A single sample gave rise to the 22 T cell receptor beta chains below, sequenced in a study of cytomegalovirus exposure and HLA in healthy donors. Clones were sequenced by immunoSEQ multiplex PCR, and TCRdb holds only the in-frame ones, with some missing. Altogether 76,000 or so clones are present, around 94% being singletons, with the ten largest covering approximately 3.3%. The sample taken for sequencing was PBMCs. These receptor sequences come from a woman aged 18 to 35 in good health and CMV-seropositive.

This clone appeared a single time. CDR3 protein: CASTRRDRVWTEAFF. CDR3 in DNA: TGTGCCAGCACCAGGAGGGACAGGGTTTGGACTGAAGCTTTCTTT. The genes are TRBV28 and TRBJ1-1, with 9 bases identical to TRBD1. The CDR3 has 15 residues. The germline CDR1 and CDR2 sequences are MDHEN and SYDVKM. J was trimmed by 5 bases and V by 7 bases; bases with no gene match: 11.

The chain carries TRBV28 and TRBJ1-5, with D tentatively TRBD1 (6 bases). Germline values: CDR1 MDHEN, CDR2 SYDVKM. The CDR3 length is 16 residues. V was clipped by 2 bases and J by 0 bases, with 11 bases between them. CDR3 sequence: CASSLNQGSSNQPQHF. The CDR3 region has the DNA TGTGCCAGCAGTTTAAATCAGGGGTCTAGCAATCAGCCCCAGCATTTT.

The chain carries TRBV9 and TRBJ2-1, with no clear D. V was trimmed by 4 bases and J by 0 bases, leaving 11 bases between them. The length of the CDR3 is 15 residues. The V gene's germline CDR1 is SGDLS and CDR2 YYNGEE. The CDR3 sequence is CASSPYLGSYNEQFF. CDR3 sequence (DNA): TGTGCCAGCAGCCCATATCTCGGCTCCTACAATGAGCAGTTCTTC. Supplemented by reference TRBV9 and TRBJ2-1, the full variable domain reads DSGVTQTPKHLITATGQRVTLRCSPRSGDLSVYWYQQSLDQGLQFLIQYYNGEERAKGNILERFSAQQFPDLHSELNLSSLELGDSALYFCASSPYLGSYNEQFFGPGTRLTVL.

The chain has TRBV6-6 and TRBJ2-1; 9 bases match TRBD2. This CDR3 is 16 amino acids long. Germline V CDR1 and CDR2: MNHNY, SVGAGI (reference sequence). V lost 2 bases, J lost 6 bases, and 8 bases stayed unmatched. CDR3: CASSYQGLADANEQFF. CDR3 nucleotide sequence: TGTGCCAGCAGTTACCAGGGACTAGCAGACGCCAATGAGCAGTTCTTC.

The J gene is TRBJ2-7, the V gene TRBV7-2, with TRBD2 matching over 8 bases. This CDR3 has 16 residues. V trimming: 1 base; J trimming: 0 bases; junction bases outside the gene matches: 5. CDR1 is SGHTA, CDR2 FQGNSA, per germline. CDR3 coding DNA: TGTGCCAGCAGCTTAGAGGGACTAGGGTTCTCCTACGAGCAGTACTTC. Translated: CASSLEGLGFSYEQYF.

The gene calls are TRBV2 and TRBJ2-5; perhaps TRBD1 as D (7 bases). V lost 8 bases, J lost 2 bases, and 15 bases lay in between. The CDR3 runs 14 residues. Germline loops: CDR1 SNHLY, CDR2 FYNNEI. The CDR3 DNA is TGTGCCAGCGCGGAGGGCAGGGGGCAAGAGACCCAGTACTTC. It is translated as CASAEGRGQETQYF.

This clone was detected once. V gene TRBV9 combines with J gene TRBJ2-1; TRBD2 might be the D (6 bases). Per the germline V gene, CDR1 is SGDLS and CDR2 is YYNGEE. CDR3 length equals 14 residues. The V end lost 2 bases, the J end lost 8 bases, and 14 bases lay between the germline ends. The CDR3 DNA sequence: TGTGCCAGCAGCGTCCAGACTAGGAACCATGAGCAGTTCTTC. It specifies CASSVQTRNHEQFF.

This chain joins TRBV11-3 and TRBJ2-7; 9 nucleotides agree with TRBD1. With V trimmed by 5 bases and J by 5 bases, 7 bases remained unmatched. Germline assignment: CDR1 SGHNT and CDR2 YENEEA. The CDR3 is made up of 14 amino acids. The CDR3 loop is CASSHRDRANEQYF. CDR3 DNA: TGTGCCAGCAGCCACCGGGACAGGGCGAACGAGCAGTACTTC.

The chain has TRBV5-1 and TRBJ2-1; 9 bases agree with TRBD2. Per germline, CDR1 SGHRS and CDR2 YFSETQ. The length of the CDR3 is 16 residues. The trim removed 0 bases at V and 7 bases at J, leaving 8 bases unmatched. The CDR3 region is CASSLAASGTRNEQFF. DNA of the CDR3: TGCGCCAGCAGCTTGGCCGCTAGCGGGACTCGGAATGAGCAGTTCTTC.

The CDR3 DNA reads TGCGCCAGCAGCCAAGATCAAAGTCTAAGCACAGATACGCAGTATTTT. Encoded protein: CASSQDQSLSTDTQYF. The chain couples TRBV4-3 to TRBJ2-3; D remains unclear. CDR1 is LGHNA, CDR2 YSLEER, per germline. Between the trimmed V and J ends, which lost 0 bases and 0 bases, there was a span of 10 bases. The CDR3 totals 16 residues.

This sequence joins TRBV20-1 and TRBJ2-7; D remains unclear. The ends were cut back, 3 bases at V and 12 bases at J, with 15 bases in the middle. The germline V gene encodes CDR1 DFQATT and CDR2 SNEGSKA (reference sequence). The CDR3 is made up of 11 amino acids. CDR3 amino acids: CSASIQEHWYF. For the CDR3, the DNA is TGCAGTGCTAGTATCCAAGAACATTGGTACTTC.

This rearrangement joins TRBV7-3 to TRBJ2-2; TRBD1 agrees at 10 bases. Germline CDR1 reads SGHTA; CDR2 reads FQGTGA. This CDR3 has 16 residues. V lost 4 bases to trimming and J lost 5 bases; unmatched junction nucleotides: 7. CDR3 in DNA: TGTGCCAGCAGCTCGACAGGGGGCCGAGGAACCGGGGAGCTGTTTTTT. It codes for CASSSTGGRGTGELFF.

The chain links TRBV4-2 to TRBJ2-6; D unresolved. The CDR3 length is 16 residues. Trimming removed 1 base from V and 2 bases from J, with 9 bases in between. In germline, CDR1 is LGHNA, CDR2 YNFKEQ. In nucleotides, the CDR3 is TGTGCCAGCAGCCAAGGGGCTCAGCCTGGGGCCAACGTCCTGACTTTC. It yields the protein CASSQGAQPGANVLTF.

The rearrangement uses TRBV2 and TRBJ1-2; 10 bases line up with TRBD1. CDR3 length: 15 amino acids. Germline V gene sequence: CDR1 SNHLY, CDR2 FYNNEI. The junction had 8 bases not matched to a gene; V was cut back by 3 bases and J by 7 bases. The CDR3 DNA reads TGTGCCAGCAGTGACTCCCCCCGACAGGGGGCTGGCTACACCTTC. This translates into CASSDSPRQGAGYTF.

V usage is TRBV7-2 and J usage is TRBJ1-6; possibly TRBD1 for D (5 bases). The CDR3 is made up of 14 amino acids. Germline V CDR1 and CDR2: SGHTA, FQGNSA. The ends were cut back, 1 base at V and 9 bases at J, with 10 bases in the middle. CDR3 loop: CASSLGAGFSPLHF. CDR3 nucleotides: TGTGCCAGCAGCTTAGGGGCAGGGTTTTCACCCCTCCACTTT.

The CDR3 bases are TGTGCCAGCAGCAGGGGGCAGGCTGGAAACACCATATATTTT. It yields the protein CASSRGQAGNTIYF. The V call is TRBV21-1, the J call TRBJ1-3; TRBD1 is taken as the D call from the table, unchecked against the DNA. TRBV21-1 is labeled a pseudogene. This CDR3 has 14 amino acids.

The J gene is TRBJ2-1, the V gene TRBV7-8; 9 positions agree with TRBD2. The CDR3 contains 18 residues. V lost 1 base to trimming and J lost 0 bases; unmatched junction nucleotides: 7. Germline assignment: CDR1 SGHVS and CDR2 FQNEAQ. For the CDR3, the DNA is TGTGCCAGCAGCTTAGATGGCGGGAGGGCCCTCTCCTACAATGAGCAGTTCTTC. Its translation is CASSLDGGRALSYNEQFF.

This sequence joins TRBV10-1 and TRBJ1-6; D not resolved. Trimming cost V 7 bases and J 9 bases, with 10 bases left between them. Germline CDR1 reads WNHNN; CDR2 reads SYGVQD (reference sequence). This CDR3 is 12 amino acids long. CDR3 nucleotide sequence: TGCGCCAGCATTGTAGCCCCTTCACCCCTCCACTTT. Amino acids: CASIVAPSPLHF.

The genes are TRBV7-9 and TRBJ1-2, with D tentatively TRBD1 (6 bases). Germline V gene lookup returns CDR1 SEHNR and CDR2 FQNEAQ (reference sequence). The V end lost 10 bases, the J end lost 6 bases, and 27 bases lay between the germline ends. The CDR3 has 16 residues. The CDR3 DNA reads TGTGCCATCGCCGAACCCCCTCAGGGGCCGTTCCATGGCTACACCTTC. It yields the protein CAIAEPPQGPFHGYTF.

The CDR3 reads CASSLSQGRGEYTIYF. In DNA form, the CDR3 reads TGCGCCAGCAGCCTCTCACAGGGCAGGGGGGAATACACCATATATTTT. The chain combines TRBV4-1 with TRBJ1-3; 7 nucleotides match TRBD1. The CDR3 has 16 residues. The V segment lost 4 bases and the J segment 8 bases; nucleotides outside the gene matches: 14. Germline V gives CDR1 MGHRA, CDR2 YSYEKL.

The chain combines TRBV19 with TRBJ2-3; 11 bases map to TRBD1. In germline, CDR1 is LNHDA, CDR2 SQIVND (reference sequence). V lost 8 bases to trimming and J lost 4 bases; unmatched junction nucleotides: 8. The CDR3 runs 15 residues. The chain's CDR3 is CASAKPGQGADTQYF. The CDR3 bases are TGTGCCAGTGCCAAACCGGGACAGGGGGCAGATACGCAGTATTTT.

Only one count was recorded for this clone. The J gene is TRBJ2-1, the V gene TRBV28; TRBD1 agrees at 9 bases. Germline V gene sequence: CDR1 MDHEN, CDR2 SYDVKM. The CDR3 length is 13 residues. V gave up 3 bases and J gave up 13 bases; unmatched junction bases: 7. In DNA form, the CDR3 reads TGTGCCAGCAGTTTTGGGGACAGGGTAGCCCAGTTCTTC. Protein: CASSFGDRVAQFF.